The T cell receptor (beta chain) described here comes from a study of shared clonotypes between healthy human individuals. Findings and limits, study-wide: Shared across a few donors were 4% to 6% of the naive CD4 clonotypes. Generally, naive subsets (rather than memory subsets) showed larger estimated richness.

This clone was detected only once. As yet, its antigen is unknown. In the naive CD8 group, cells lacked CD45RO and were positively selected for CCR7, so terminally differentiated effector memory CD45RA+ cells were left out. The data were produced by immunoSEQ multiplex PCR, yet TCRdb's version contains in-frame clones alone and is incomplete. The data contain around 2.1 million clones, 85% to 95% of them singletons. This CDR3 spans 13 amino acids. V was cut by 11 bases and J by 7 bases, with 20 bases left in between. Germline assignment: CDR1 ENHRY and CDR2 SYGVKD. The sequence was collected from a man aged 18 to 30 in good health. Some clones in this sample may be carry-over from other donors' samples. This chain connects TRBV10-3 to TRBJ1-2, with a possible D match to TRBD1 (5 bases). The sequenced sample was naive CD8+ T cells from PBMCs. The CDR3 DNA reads TGTGCCTCATTCGGCGGGGGTCGTGGTGGCTACACCTTC. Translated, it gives CASFGGGRGGYTF.